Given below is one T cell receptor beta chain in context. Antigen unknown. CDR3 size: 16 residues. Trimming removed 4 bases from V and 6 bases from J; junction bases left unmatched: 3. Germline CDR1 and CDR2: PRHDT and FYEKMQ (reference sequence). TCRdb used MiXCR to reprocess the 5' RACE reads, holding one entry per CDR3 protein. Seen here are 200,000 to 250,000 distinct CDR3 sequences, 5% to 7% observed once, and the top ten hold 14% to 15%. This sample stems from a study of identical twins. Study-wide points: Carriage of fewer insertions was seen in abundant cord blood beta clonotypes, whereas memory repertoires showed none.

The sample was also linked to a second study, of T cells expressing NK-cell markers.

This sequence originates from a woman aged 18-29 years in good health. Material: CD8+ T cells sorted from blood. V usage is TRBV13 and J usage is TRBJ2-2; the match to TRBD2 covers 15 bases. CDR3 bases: TGTGCCAGCAGCTCCGGACTAGCGGGAGGGGCCGGGGAGCTGTTTTTT. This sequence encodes CASSSGLAGGAGELFF.